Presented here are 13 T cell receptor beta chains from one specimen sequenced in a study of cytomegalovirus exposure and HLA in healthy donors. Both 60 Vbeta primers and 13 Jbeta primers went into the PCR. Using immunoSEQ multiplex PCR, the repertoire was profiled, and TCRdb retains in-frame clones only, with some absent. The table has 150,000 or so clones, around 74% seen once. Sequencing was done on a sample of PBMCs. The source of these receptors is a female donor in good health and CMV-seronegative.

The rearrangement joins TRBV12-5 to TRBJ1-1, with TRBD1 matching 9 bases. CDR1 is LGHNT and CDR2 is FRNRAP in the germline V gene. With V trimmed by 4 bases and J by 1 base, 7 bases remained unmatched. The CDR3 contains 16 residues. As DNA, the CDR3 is TGTGCTAGTGGTTCTACAGGGGGCCGCAGGAACACTGAAGCTTTCTTT. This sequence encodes CASGSTGGRRNTEAFF.

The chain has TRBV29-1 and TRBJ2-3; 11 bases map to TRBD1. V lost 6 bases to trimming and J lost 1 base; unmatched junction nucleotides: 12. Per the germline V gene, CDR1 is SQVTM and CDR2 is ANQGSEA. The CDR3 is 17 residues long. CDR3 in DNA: TGCAGCGTAACCGGACAGGGGGCGCGGGCCGGCACAGATACGCAGTATTTT. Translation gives CSVTGQGARAGTDTQYF.

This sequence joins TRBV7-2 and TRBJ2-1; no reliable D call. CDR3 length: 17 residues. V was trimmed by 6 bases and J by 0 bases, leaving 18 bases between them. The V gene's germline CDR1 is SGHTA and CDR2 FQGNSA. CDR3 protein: CASSLSPASSSYNEQFF. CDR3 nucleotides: TGTGCCAGCAGTCTGAGCCCGGCGTCTAGCTCCTACAATGAGCAGTTCTTC.

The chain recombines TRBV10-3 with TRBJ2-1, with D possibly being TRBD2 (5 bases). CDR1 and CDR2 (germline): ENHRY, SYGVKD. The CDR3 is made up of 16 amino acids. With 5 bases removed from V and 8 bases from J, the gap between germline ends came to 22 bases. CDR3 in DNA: TGTGCCATCAGTCCCCGGGGTCCTGAAGTCCTCCATGAGCAGTTCTTC. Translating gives CAISPRGPEVLHEQFF.

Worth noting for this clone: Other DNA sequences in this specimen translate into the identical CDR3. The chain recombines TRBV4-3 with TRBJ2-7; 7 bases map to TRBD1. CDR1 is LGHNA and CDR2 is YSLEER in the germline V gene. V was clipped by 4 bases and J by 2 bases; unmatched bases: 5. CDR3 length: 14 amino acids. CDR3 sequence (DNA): TGCGCCAGCAGCCTACAGACAGGGACCTACGAGCAGTACTTC. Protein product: CASSLQTGTYEQYF.

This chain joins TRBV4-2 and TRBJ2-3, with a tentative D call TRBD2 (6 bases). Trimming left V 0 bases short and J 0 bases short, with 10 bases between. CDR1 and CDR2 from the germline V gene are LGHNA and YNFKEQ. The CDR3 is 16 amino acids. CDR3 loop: CASSQDGGLSTDTQYF. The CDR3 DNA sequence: TGTGCCAGCAGCCAAGACGGAGGGCTTAGCACAGATACGCAGTATTTT.

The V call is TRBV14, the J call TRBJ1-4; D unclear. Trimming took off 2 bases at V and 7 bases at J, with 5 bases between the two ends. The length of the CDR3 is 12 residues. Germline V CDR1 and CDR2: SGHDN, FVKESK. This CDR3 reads CASSQPGEKLFF. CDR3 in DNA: TGTGCCAGCAGCCAACCCGGTGAAAAACTGTTTTTT.

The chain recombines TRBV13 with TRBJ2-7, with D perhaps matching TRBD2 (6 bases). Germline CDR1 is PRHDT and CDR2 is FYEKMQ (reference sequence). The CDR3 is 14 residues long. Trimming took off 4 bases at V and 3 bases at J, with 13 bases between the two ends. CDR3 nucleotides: TGTGCCAGCAGCTCCGGGACTTGGCTCTACGAGCAGTACTTC. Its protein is CASSSGTWLYEQYF.

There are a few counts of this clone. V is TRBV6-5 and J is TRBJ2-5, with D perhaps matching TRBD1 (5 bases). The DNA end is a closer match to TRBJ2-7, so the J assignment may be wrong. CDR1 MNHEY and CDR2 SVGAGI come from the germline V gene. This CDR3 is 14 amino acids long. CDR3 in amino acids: CASSSRGSSYEQYF. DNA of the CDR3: TGTGCCAGCAGTTCTAGGGGTTCCTCCTACGAGCAGTACTTC.

The CDR3 here is CASSPQGLAGEYEQFF. The DNA for the CDR3 is TGTGCCAGCTCACCGCAGGGACTAGCGGGGGAGTATGAGCAGTTCTTC. V gene TRBV18 combines with J gene TRBJ2-1, with 14 bases that match TRBD2. The CDR3 sequence is 16 residues long. CDR1 is KGHSH and CDR2 is LQKENI in the germline V gene. Losses at the gene ends were 3 bases for V and 8 bases for J; bases not matched to a gene: 6.

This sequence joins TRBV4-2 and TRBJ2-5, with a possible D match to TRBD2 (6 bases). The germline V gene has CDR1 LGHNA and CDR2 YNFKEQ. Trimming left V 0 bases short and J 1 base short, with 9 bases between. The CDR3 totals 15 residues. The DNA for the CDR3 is TGTGCCAGCAGCCAAGATCCGGGAGTCCAAGAGACCCAGTACTTC. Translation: CASSQDPGVQETQYF.

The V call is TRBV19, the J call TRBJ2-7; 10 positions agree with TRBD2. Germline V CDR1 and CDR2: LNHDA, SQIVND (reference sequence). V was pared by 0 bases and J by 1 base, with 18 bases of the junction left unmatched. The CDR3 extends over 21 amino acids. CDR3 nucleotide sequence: TGTGCCAGTAGTATAGATCACCCGGGGGTGTTTGAGACTAGCGGGTCCTACGAGCAGTACTTC. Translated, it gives CASSIDHPGVFETSGSYEQYF.

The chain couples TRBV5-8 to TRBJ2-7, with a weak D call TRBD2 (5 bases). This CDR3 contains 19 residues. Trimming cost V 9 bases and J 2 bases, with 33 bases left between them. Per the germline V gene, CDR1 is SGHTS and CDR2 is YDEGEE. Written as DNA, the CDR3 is TGTGCCACCTCGGGCTTAACGGGTCTCTTACTAGAGGCCACCTACGAGCAGTACTTC. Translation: CATSGLTGLLLEATYEQYF.